The 20 T cell receptor beta chains below come from one sample, sequenced in a study of CD8 T cells in ankylosing spondylitis. A single record per CDR3 protein comes from TCRdb applying MiXCR to the 5' RACE reads. This sample has roughly 230,000 distinct CDR3 sequences; 15% to 20% occur once, and the top ten carry under 40%. Material for sequencing was blood, either unsorted or a sorted T cell fraction (not recorded which). The source of these receptors is a male donor with ankylosing spondylitis or in good health (not recorded which).

This clonotype was counted between two and nine times. The CDR3 is CASSGKSTDTQYF. The CDR3, as DNA: TGTGCCAGCAGCGGCAAAAGCACAGATACGCAGTATTTT. The chain uses TRBV7-8 and TRBJ2-3; D unclear. Germline values: CDR1 SGHVS, CDR2 FQNEAQ. V was shortened by 5 bases and J by 0 bases, with 6 bases between the two germline ends. The length of the CDR3 is 13 residues.

This chain joins TRBV7-2 and TRBJ2-7; D gene ambiguous. Germline V CDR1 and CDR2: SGHTA, FQGNSA. This CDR3 is built from 14 residues. The V end was cut by 9 bases, the J end by 2 bases, with 17 bases between. CDR3 amino acids: CARNLGRTTYEQYF. CDR3 sequence (DNA): TGTGCCAGAAACCTTGGACGGACCACCTACGAGCAGTACTTC.

The rearrangement links TRBV5-1 to TRBJ2-3, with D tentatively TRBD2 (6 bases). Germline V gene sequence: CDR1 SGHRS, CDR2 YFSETQ. Trimming left V 3 bases short and J 3 bases short, with 20 bases between. The length of the CDR3 is 17 residues. CDR3 sequence (DNA): TGCGCCAGCAGCTGGAGTTTGGGACTTCAGTTTACAGATACGCAGTATTTT. This translates into CASSWSLGLQFTDTQYF.

In this sample, this clonotype turned up a few times. The genes are TRBV7-8 and TRBJ1-2, with TRBD1 matching over 7 bases. From germline, CDR1 is SGHVS and CDR2 FQNEAQ. V shed 5 bases and J 8 bases; nucleotides not matched to a gene: 8. The CDR3 consists of 13 residues. CDR3 loop: CASSNTGAEGYTF. Written as DNA, the CDR3 is TGTGCCAGCAGCAATACAGGGGCTGAGGGCTACACCTTC. Together with reference TRBV7-8 and TRBJ1-2, the CDR3 gives the full variable domain: GAGVSQSPRYKVAKRGQDVALRCDPISGHVSLFWYQQALGQGPEFLTYFQNEAQLDKSGLPSDRFFAERPEGSVSTLKIQRTQQEDSAVYLCASSNTGAEGYTFGSGTRLTVV.

The V gene is TRBV4-1, the J gene TRBJ2-1; TRBD2 agrees at 10 bases. Germline CDR1 MGHRA, CDR2 YSYEKL. Unmatched junction bases numbered 7, after V lost 6 bases and J lost 8 bases. The CDR3 runs to 14 residues. The CDR3 DNA is TGCGCCAGCAGACCGGTGGGGACTAGCGATGAGCAGTTCTTC. This gives the protein CASRPVGTSDEQFF.

The chain couples TRBV12-3 or TRBV12-4 to TRBJ2-7; D possibly matches TRBD1 or TRBD2 (5 bases each). The CDR3 covers 12 residues. V lost 5 bases, J lost 9 bases, and 14 bases lay in between. CDR3 coding DNA: TGTGCCAGCAGTCCTGGGACGGTGGCGCAGTACTTC. Amino acid sequence: CASSPGTVAQYF.

This clonotype showed up many times. The rearrangement uses TRBV5-1 and TRBJ2-7; no definite D call. V lost 1 base and J lost 0, with 8 bases in between. The germline V gene encodes CDR1 SGHRS and CDR2 YFSETQ. The CDR3 totals 14 residues. The CDR3 is CASSLMAVSYEQYF. As DNA, the CDR3 is TGCGCCAGCAGCTTGATGGCGGTCTCCTACGAGCAGTACTTC.

This clonotype was counted only a few times. This sequence joins TRBV27 and TRBJ2-1; D call uncertain. The CDR3 loop spans 13 amino acids. CDR1 is MNHEY and CDR2 is SMNVEV in the germline V gene (reference sequence). Trimming shortened V by 6 bases and J by 2 bases, and 8 bases separated the two germline ends. The CDR3 region is CASRGLAYNEQFF. For the CDR3, the DNA is TGTGCCAGCAGAGGCCTAGCCTACAATGAGCAGTTCTTC.

The rearrangement links TRBV29-1 to TRBJ2-2, with TRBD2 as a possible D gene (5 bases). V shed 6 bases and J shed 4 bases, with 15 bases lying between them. The CDR3 spans 14 residues. Germline CDR1 reads SQVTM; CDR2 reads ANQGSEA. CDR3 residues: CSVEAYGGTGELFF. The CDR3 DNA follows: TGCAGCGTCGAGGCGTACGGAGGCACCGGGGAGCTGTTTTTT.

This chain joins TRBV2 and TRBJ2-1, with TRBD2 matching over 11 bases. Per germline, CDR1 SNHLY and CDR2 FYNNEI. This CDR3 is built from 15 residues. V lost 1 base and J lost 5; bases outside the gene matches: 1. The CDR3 region is CASSEGLAGNNEQFF. CDR3 nucleotide sequence: TGTGCCAGCAGTGAAGGACTAGCGGGGAACAATGAGCAGTTCTTC.

This chain links TRBV4-1 with TRBJ1-5; tentatively, D is TRBD1 (6 bases). Germline-derived CDR1 and CDR2 are MGHRA and YSYEKL. Between the trimmed V and J ends, which lost 4 bases and 3 bases, there was a span of 13 bases. This CDR3 spans 15 amino acids. CDR3 protein: CASSPQGNFNQPQHF. The CDR3 region has the DNA TGCGCCAGCAGCCCCCAGGGGAATTTCAATCAGCCCCAGCATTTT.

V gene TRBV6-1 combines with J gene TRBJ2-3, with 8 bases fitting TRBD2. Germline V lookup: CDR1 MNHNS, CDR2 SASEGT. V was clipped by 6 bases and J by 5 bases; unmatched bases: 13. CDR3 length equals 16 residues. The CDR3, as DNA: TGTGCCAGCAGCCTATTGGGGAACCGGGAGGGAGATACGCAGTATTTT. Protein sequence: CASSLLGNREGDTQYF.

This chain links TRBV6-2 or TRBV6-3 with TRBJ2-7, with D unclear. Germline loops: CDR1 MNHEY, CDR2 SVGEGT. The CDR3 is 15 amino acids. V lost 6 bases, J lost 3 bases, and 18 bases lay in between. The CDR3 DNA reads TGTGCCAGCAGCCATGAGAAGAAAATCCTCTACGAGCAGTACTTC. This translates into CASSHEKKILYEQYF.

This rearrangement joins TRBV20-1 to TRBJ2-7; D call uncertain. V shed 6 bases and J shed 6 bases, with 12 bases lying between them. CDR1 is DFQATT and CDR2 is SNEGSKA in the germline V gene (reference sequence). The CDR3 loop spans 11 amino acids. The CDR3 reads CSASPLPEQYF. The CDR3 DNA sequence: TGCAGTGCCTCTCCCCTCCCCGAGCAGTACTTC.

This clonotype occurred many times. This sequence joins TRBV12-3 or TRBV12-4 and TRBJ2-5, with a possible D match to TRBD2 (5 bases). Trimming removed 5 bases at V and 3 bases at J, with 10 bases between. The CDR3 runs to 13 residues. The CDR3 coding sequence is TGTGCCAGCAGTCCCCTCGGGGAAGAGACCCAGTACTTC. Translation: CASSPLGEETQYF.

The rearrangement uses TRBV25-1 and TRBJ2-7, with D unclear. V was clipped by 4 bases and J by 2 bases, with 12 bases between them. Germline values: CDR1 MGHDK, CDR2 SYGVNS. This CDR3 is built from 14 residues. The CDR3, as DNA: TGTGCCAGCAGTGGTGGGATAGAGGCCTACGAGCAGTACTTC. It encodes CASSGGIEAYEQYF.

The V gene is TRBV4-3, the J gene TRBJ2-1; 9 bases fit TRBD2. The J segment lost 6 bases and the V segment lost 4 bases, leaving 7 bases of the junction unmatched. The CDR3 covers 15 residues. The germline V gene has CDR1 LGHNA and CDR2 YSLEER. CDR3 in amino acids: CASSRGAGGANEQFF. The CDR3, as DNA: TGCGCCAGCAGCCGGGGGGCGGGAGGGGCCAATGAGCAGTTCTTC.

The rearrangement links TRBV7-6 to TRBJ2-1, with 14 bases aligning to TRBD2. The J segment lost 4 bases and the V segment lost 5 bases, leaving 7 bases of the junction unmatched. This CDR3 spans 17 amino acids. Per germline, CDR1 SGHVS and CDR2 FNYEAQ. CDR3 loop: CASSPGTSGSLYNEQFF. CDR3 DNA sequence: TGTGCCAGCAGCCCCGGGACTAGCGGGAGCCTTTACAATGAGCAGTTCTTC.

This clonotype was observed a handful of times. The chain's CDR3 is CASSPLGSNQPQHF. The CDR3 coding sequence is TGTGCCAGCAGTCCACTGGGCTCCAATCAGCCCCAGCATTTT. This chain joins TRBV27 and TRBJ1-5; D is uncertain. Germline CDR1 is MNHEY and CDR2 is SMNVEV (reference sequence). V was clipped by 5 bases and J by 3 bases, with 11 bases between them. The CDR3 loop spans 14 amino acids.

This clonotype has a handful of counts. This chain joins TRBV29-1 and TRBJ2-7, with TRBD1 identical over 11 bases. Looked up from germline, CDR1 is SQVTM and CDR2 is ANQGSEA. The CDR3 runs to 19 residues. V trimming: 0 bases; J trimming: 5 bases; junction bases outside the gene matches: 18. CDR3 loop: CSVEDLRGAGQGVGDEQYF. The CDR3 nucleotides read TGCAGCGTTGAAGATCTTCGGGGCGCGGGACAGGGGGTAGGCGACGAGCAGTACTTC.